The T cell receptor (beta chain) described here comes from a study of identical twins (dated by TCRdb to the mid-2010s). Turning to the overall study: The study deep-sequenced TCR alpha and beta repertoires from monozygotic twins, unrelated adults of various ages and cord blood to test whether fetal clonotypes persist. To rule out contamination, the twin experiments were replicated at different times with different library preparation protocols.

A note on this clonotype: Its antigen remains undetermined. No much larger clonotype is one base removed from it; base qualities were not supplied.

Library method: 5' RACE. The run used an Illumina HiSeq 2000. A universal primer binding site was introduced by template switching, and a unique molecular identifier was present in the final cDNA, enabling accurate counting of TCR cDNA molecules. Specific primers in the conserved constant-segment region were used to synthesize first-strand cDNA for the TCR alpha and beta chains. Each cDNA library was double barcoded, with a SMART-Mk sample barcode plus Illumina barcodes, to control for contamination. TruSeq adapter sequences, together with Illumina sample barcodes, were added in two successive PCR steps. TCR alpha and beta cDNA libraries were sequenced on the Illumina HiSeq platform with custom primers. The authors' pipeline ran thus. MiGEC processed the raw reads to extract unique molecular identifiers, while MiXCR was used to determine the CDR3 positions. Recombination models were inferred per individual with the repgenHMM and IGoR tools using an EM algorithm. Shared clonotypes were analyzed with the tcR package in R, and sharing was normalized by the product of cloneset sizes. Out-of-frame nonproductive sequences were analyzed to study raw recombination free of thymic and clonal selection effects. Using fastp at Q25 and MiXCR, TCRdb reprocessed the public reads and kept productive beta chains. One record per CDR3 amino acid sequence lists the most common genes and DNA. The V and J calls shown here were made by TCRdb, not taken from the authors' results. The sample data list more than 200,000 distinct CDR3 sequences, and 11% to 15% of these were observed just once. Approximately 9.3% of the sample is held by the ten biggest clonotypes.

V trim: 1 base; J trim: 8 bases; unmatched bases: 9. The germline V gene specifies SGHTA as CDR1 and FQGNSA as CDR2. The CDR3 runs 15 amino acids, cysteine and phenylalanine included. Only CDR3 DNA remains: 45 bases, in frame from the first base. Every donor was a healthy Caucasian. Miltenyi CD45RO+ enrichment and human naive T-cell isolation kits were used to isolate memory (CD45RO+) and naive T cells from PBMC. Study-wide conclusions, independent of this receptor: Abundant cord blood beta clonotypes carried fewer insertions; young adult naive repertoires showed a weaker similar trend, while memory repertoires showed none. Compared with coincidental sharing between unrelated individuals, out-of-frame TCR alpha sequences shared between twins showed an excess of sequences with low generation probability. The excess sharing between twins in beta out-of-frame sequences was weaker because fewer shared sequences reduced the signal-to-noise ratio. In monozygotic twins, recombination models systematically underestimated out-of-frame TCR alpha sharing, but the models matched the sharing seen between unrelated individuals. Zero-insertion analyses could be partly confounded by invariant T cells such as MAIT and iNKT, although diverse VJ usage argued against such confounding for most clonotypes. Because the same donors could not be followed over many years, the conclusions depended on cross-sectional statistical analysis.

The TCR was taken from a woman aged 18-29 years in good health. The rearrangement joined TRBV7-2 to TRBJ1-2; 8 bases in the middle match TRBD1. Sequenced: memory (CD45RO+) T cells sorted from blood. The sample's cell subset or site label, decoded: CD45RO+ enriched T cells. The nucleotides read TGTGCCAGCAGCTTAGGGGTCGGACAGGGAACAGGCTACACCTTC. The resulting protein is CASSLGVGQGTGYTF.